This T cell receptor beta chain is from a study of T cells expressing NK-cell markers. On the study more broadly: The TCR beta repertoires were obtained from sorted CD3+CD56+NKG2C+, CD3+CD56+NKG2C- and CD3+CD56-NKG2C+ T cells. The study, taken as a whole, reports: Several donors' CD3+CD56-NKG2C+ cells were dominated by the same clonotypes.

From germline, CDR1 is ENHRY and CDR2 SYGVKD. The CDR3 runs 16 residues. Remarks on this clonotype: Its target is not known.

TCRdb re-analyzed the 5' RACE reads; it lists each CDR3 protein once, without DNA. The sample table includes 350,000 to 400,000 distinct CDR3 sequences. The clonotype was recovered from a woman in her 50s in good health. Sequencing used blood T cells: a sorted CD56 or NKG2C T cell subset, CD4+ or CD8+ T cells, or bulk PBMC T cells (not recorded which). V is TRBV10-3 and J is TRBJ2-3; checking the TCRdb D call of TRBD2 is not possible without DNA. The CDR3 sequence is CAIAMRSGRVADTQYF.